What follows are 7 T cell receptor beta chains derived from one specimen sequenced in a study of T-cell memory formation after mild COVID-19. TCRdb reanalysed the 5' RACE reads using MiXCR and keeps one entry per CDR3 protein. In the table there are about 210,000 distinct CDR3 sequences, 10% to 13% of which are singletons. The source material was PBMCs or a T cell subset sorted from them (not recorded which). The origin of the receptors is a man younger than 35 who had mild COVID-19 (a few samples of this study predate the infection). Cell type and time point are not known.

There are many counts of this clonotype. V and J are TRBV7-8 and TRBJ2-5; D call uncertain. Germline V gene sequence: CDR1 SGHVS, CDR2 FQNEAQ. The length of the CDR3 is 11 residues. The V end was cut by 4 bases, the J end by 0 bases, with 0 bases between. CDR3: CASSYQETQYF. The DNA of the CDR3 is TGTGCCAGCAGCTACCAAGAGACCCAGTACTTC.

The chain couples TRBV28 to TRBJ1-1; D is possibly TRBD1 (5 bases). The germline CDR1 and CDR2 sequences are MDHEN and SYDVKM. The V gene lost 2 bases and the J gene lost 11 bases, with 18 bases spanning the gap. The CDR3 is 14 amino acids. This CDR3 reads CASSLLGLGRRAFF. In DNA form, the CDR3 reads TGTGCCAGCAGTTTACTCGGCCTGGGGCGGAGGGCTTTCTTT.

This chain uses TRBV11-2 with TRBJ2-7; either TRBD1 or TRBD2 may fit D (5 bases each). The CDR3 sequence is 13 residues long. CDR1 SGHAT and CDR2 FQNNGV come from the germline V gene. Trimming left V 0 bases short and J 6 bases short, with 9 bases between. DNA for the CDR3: TGTGCCAGCAGCTTAGACGGGACCCTCGAGCAGTACTTC. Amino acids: CASSLDGTLEQYF.

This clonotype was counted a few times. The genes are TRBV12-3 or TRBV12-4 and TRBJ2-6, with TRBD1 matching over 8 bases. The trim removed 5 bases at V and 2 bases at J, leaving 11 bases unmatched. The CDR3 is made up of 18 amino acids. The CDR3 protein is CASSPGQGGGTGANVLTF. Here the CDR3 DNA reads TGTGCCAGCAGTCCCGGACAGGGCGGAGGGACTGGGGCCAACGTCCTGACTTTC.

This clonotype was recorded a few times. The CDR3 DNA is TGTGCCATCGGTAGCACAGATACGCAGTATTTT. Translated, it gives CAIGSTDTQYF. The V call is TRBV10-3, the J call TRBJ2-3; D call uncertain. This CDR3 has 11 residues. The V gene's germline CDR1 is ENHRY and CDR2 SYGVKD. Between the trimmed V and J ends, which lost 8 bases and 0 bases, there was a span of 3 bases.

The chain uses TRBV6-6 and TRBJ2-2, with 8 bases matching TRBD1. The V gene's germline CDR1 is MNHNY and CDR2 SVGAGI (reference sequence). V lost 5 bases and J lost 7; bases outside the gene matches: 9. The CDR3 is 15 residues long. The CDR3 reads CASSNAGGENGELFF. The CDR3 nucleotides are TGTGCCAGCAGTAACGCAGGGGGCGAGAACGGGGAGCTGTTTTTT.

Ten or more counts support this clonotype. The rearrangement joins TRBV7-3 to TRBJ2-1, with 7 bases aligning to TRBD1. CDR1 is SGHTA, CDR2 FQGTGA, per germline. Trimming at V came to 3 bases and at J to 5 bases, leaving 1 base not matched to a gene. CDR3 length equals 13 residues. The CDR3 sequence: CASSFGTDNEQFF. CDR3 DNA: TGTGCCAGCAGCTTTGGGACAGACAATGAGCAGTTCTTC.